This TCR beta chain was captured in a study of blood T cells in healthy people across ages. General study results and limits: TCR beta diversity was tightly associated with the proportion of naive T cells. Fewer expanded clones and more diversity marked long-lived versus aged donors.

Next came a second PCR, run for about 6 to 11 cycles, which used a sample-barcoded 5' primer along with a J-beta primer mix. One entry per CDR3 protein results from TCRdb running MiXCR on the 5' RACE reads. The sample has some 710,000 distinct CDR3 sequences, about 20% seen once. A word on this clonotype: No antigen is known for it.

The CDR3 is 13 amino acids. V was cut by 1 base and J by 2 bases, with 5 bases left in between. The TCR sequence derives from a man aged 65-85 years in good health. The chain carries TRBV12-3 or TRBV12-4 and TRBJ2-5; D uncertain. Sequencing input: blood. In nucleotides, the CDR3 is TGTGCCAGCAGTTTAGTGCAGCAAGAGACCCAGTACTTC. This sequence encodes CASSLVQQETQYF.